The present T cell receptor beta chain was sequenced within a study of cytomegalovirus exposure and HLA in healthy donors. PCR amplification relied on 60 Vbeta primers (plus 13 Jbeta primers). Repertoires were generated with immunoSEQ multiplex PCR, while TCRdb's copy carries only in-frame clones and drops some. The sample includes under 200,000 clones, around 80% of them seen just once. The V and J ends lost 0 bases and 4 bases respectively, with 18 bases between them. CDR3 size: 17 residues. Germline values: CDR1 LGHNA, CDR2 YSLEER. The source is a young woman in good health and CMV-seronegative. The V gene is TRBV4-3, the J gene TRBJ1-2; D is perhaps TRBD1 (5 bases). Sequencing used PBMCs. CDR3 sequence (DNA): TGCGCCAGCAGCCAAGATCCCGGGCCGGCAGGGTCCTATGGCTACACCTTC. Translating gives CASSQDPGPAGSYGYTF.